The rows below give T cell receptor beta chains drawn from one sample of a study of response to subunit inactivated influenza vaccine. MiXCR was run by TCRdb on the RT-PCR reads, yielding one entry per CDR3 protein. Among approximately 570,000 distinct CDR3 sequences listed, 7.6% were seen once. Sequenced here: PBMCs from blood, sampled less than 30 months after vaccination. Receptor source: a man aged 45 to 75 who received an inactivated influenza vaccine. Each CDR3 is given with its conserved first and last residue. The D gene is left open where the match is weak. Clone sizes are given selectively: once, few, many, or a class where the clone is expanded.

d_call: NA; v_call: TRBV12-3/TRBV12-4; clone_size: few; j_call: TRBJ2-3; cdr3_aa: CASSLGGRGWGTDTQYF; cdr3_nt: TGTGCCAGCAGTTTAGGGGGCCGGGGCTGGGGCACAGATACGCAGTATTTT
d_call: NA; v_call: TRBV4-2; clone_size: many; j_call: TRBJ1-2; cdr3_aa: CASSQDLGRVDYGYTF; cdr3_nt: TGTGCCAGCAGCCAAGATCTAGGTAGGGTGGACTATGGCTACACCTTC
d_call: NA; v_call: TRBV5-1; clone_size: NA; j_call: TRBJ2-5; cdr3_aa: CASSPGLTQETQYF; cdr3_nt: TGCGCCAGCAGCCCGGGACTGACTCAGGAGACCCAGTACTTC
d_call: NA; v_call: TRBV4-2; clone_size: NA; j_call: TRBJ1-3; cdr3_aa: CASGQVIGAGNTIYF; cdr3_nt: TGTGCCAGCGGCCAAGTAATAGGGGCTGGAAACACCATATATTTT
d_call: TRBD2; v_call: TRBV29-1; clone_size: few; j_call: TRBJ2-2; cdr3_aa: CSGSGLAGEGTGELFF; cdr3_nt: TGCAGCGGCTCCGGACTAGCGGGAGAGGGCACCGGGGAGCTGTTTTTT
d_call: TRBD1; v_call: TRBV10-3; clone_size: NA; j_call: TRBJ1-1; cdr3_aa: CAISDLRGRGNTEAFF; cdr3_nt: TGTGCCATCAGTGATTTGAGGGGGCGCGGGAACACTGAAGCTTTCTTT
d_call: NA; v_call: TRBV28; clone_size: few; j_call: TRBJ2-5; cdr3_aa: CASSGSRERETQYF; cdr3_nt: TGTGCCAGCAGTGGAAGCAGGGAGAGAGAGACCCAGTACTTC
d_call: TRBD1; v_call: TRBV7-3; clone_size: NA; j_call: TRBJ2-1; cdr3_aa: CASSRTGQGPYNEQFF; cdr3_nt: TGTGCCAGCAGCAGAACGGGACAGGGCCCCTACAATGAGCAGTTCTTC
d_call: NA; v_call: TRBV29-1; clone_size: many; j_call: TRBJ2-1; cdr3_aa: CSVDTKIRQVGYNEQFF; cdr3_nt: TGCAGCGTTGATACGAAGATCAGGCAGGTTGGTTACAATGAGCAGTTCTTC
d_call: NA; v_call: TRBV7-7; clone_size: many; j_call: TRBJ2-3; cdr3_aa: CASSLGVNADTQYF; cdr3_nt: TGTGCTAGCAGCTTAGGTGTGAACGCAGATACGCAGTATTTT
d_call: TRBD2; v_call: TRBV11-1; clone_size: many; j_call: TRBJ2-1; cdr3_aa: CASSRGGTSGNYNEQFF; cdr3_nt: TGTGCCAGCAGTCGAGGGGGGACTAGCGGAAATTACAATGAGCAGTTCTTC
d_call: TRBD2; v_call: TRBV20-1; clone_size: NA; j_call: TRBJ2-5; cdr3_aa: CSATSGRPFQETQYF; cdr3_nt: TGCAGTGCAACTAGCGGGAGGCCCTTCCAAGAGACCCAGTACTTC
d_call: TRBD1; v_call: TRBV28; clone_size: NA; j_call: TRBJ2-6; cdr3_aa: CASTPRQGWFGANVLTF; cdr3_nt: TGTGCCAGCACACCACGACAGGGTTGGTTCGGGGCCAACGTCCTGACTTTC
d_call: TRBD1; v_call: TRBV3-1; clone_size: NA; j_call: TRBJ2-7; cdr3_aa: CASSPGGKTYEQYF; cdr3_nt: TGTGCCAGCAGCCCAGGGGGCAAGACCTACGAGCAGTACTTC
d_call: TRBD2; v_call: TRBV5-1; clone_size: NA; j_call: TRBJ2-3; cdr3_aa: CASSLVVTSGGDTQYF; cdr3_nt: TGCGCCAGCAGCTTGGTGGTGACTAGCGGGGGAGATACGCAGTATTTT
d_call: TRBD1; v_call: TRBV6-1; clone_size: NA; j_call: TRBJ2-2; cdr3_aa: CASTRTTGGIPGELFF; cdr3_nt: TGTGCCAGCACACGAACGACAGGGGGAATTCCCGGGGAGCTGTTTTTT
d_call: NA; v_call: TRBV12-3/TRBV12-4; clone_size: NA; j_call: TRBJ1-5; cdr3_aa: CASSSGLGNQPQHF; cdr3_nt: TGTGCCAGCAGTTCAGGGTTGGGCAATCAGCCCCAGCATTTT
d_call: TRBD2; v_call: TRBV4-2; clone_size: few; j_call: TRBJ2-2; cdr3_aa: CASSQELAGTNTGELFF; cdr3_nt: TGTGCCAGCAGCCAAGAACTAGCGGGAACGAACACCGGGGAGCTGTTTTTT
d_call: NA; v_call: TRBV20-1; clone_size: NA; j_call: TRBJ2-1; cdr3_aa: CSARLRRNEQFF; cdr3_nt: TGCAGTGCTAGACTAAGACGGAATGAGCAGTTCTTC
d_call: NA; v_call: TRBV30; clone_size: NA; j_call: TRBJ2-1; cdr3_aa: CAWSGPSLYEQFF; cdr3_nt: TGTGCCTGGAGCGGACCTTCATTGTATGAGCAGTTCTTC
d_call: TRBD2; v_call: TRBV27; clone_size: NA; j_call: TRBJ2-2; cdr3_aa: CASSFILAGSDSTGELFF; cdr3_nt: TGTGCCAGCAGTTTCATCCTAGCGGGTTCCGATAGCACCGGGGAGCTGTTTTTT
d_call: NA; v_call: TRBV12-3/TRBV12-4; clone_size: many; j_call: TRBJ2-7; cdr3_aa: CASSPNPGRSYEQYF; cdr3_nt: TGTGCCAGCAGCCCTAACCCGGGACGGAGCTACGAGCAGTACTTC
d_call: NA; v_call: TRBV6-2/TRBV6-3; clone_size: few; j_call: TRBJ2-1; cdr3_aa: CASSYLGMGSYNEQFF; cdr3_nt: TGTGCCAGCAGTTACTTAGGGATGGGTTCCTACAATGAGCAGTTCTTC
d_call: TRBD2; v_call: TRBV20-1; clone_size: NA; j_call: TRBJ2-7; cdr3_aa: CSAIPWLAGENEQYF; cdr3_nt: TGCAGTGCTATCCCATGGCTAGCGGGAGAGAACGAGCAGTACTTC
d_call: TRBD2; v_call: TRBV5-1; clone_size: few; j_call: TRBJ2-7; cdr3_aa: CASSLLAGRVDEQYF; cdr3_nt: TGCGCCAGCAGCTTGCTAGCGGGACGAGTCGACGAGCAGTACTTC
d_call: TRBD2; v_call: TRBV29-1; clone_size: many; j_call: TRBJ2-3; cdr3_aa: CSVELAGSTDTQYF; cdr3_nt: TGCAGCGTTGAATTAGCGGGGAGCACAGATACGCAGTATTTT
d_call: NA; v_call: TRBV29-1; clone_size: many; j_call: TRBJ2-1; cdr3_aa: CSSEDSSKGDEQFF; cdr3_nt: TGCAGCTCCGAAGACAGTAGCAAGGGGGATGAGCAGTTCTTC
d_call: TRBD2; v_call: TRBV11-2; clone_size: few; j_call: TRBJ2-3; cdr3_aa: CASSSRTRWDTDTQYF; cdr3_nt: TGTGCCAGCAGCTCAAGGACTAGATGGGACACAGATACGCAGTATTTT
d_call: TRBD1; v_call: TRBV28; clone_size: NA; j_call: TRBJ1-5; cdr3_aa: CASSSDRGSNSNQPQHF; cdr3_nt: TGTGCCAGCAGTTCCGACAGGGGGTCAAATAGCAATCAGCCCCAGCATTTT
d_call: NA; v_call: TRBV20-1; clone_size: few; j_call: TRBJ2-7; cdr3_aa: CSAVGPLSTKQYF; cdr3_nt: TGCAGTGCTGTGGGCCCTTTAAGTACGAAGCAGTACTTC
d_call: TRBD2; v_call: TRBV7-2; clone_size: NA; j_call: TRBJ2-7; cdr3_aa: CASRILAGESYEQYF; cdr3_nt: TGTGCCAGCAGGATACTAGCGGGAGAGTCCTACGAGCAGTACTTC
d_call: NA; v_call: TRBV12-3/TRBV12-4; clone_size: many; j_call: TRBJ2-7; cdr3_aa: CASSSGWDRDFYEQYF; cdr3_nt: TGTGCCAGCAGTTCGGGGTGGGACCGAGATTTCTACGAGCAGTACTTC
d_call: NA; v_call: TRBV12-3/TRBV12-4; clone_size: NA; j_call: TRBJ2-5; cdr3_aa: CASSLVSGTGETQYF; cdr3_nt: TGTGCCAGCAGTTTAGTAAGCGGGACAGGAGAGACCCAGTACTTC
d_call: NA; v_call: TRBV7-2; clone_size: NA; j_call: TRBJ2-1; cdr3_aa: CASSFQVSRTKNEQFF; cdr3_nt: TGTGCCAGCAGCTTCCAGGTATCCCGAACCAAAAATGAGCAGTTCTTC
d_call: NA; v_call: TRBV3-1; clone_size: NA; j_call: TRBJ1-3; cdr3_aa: CASSQLSGGNSGNTIYF; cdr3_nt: TGTGCCAGCAGCCAGCTCTCGGGAGGTAACTCTGGAAACACCATATATTTT
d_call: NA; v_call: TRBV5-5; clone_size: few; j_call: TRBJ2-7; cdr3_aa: CASSARQSYEQYF; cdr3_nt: TGTGCCAGCAGCGCCCGACAGTCCTACGAGCAGTACTTC
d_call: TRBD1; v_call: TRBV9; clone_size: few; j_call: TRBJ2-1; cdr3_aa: CASSVVGTGHGEQFF; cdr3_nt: TGTGCCAGCAGCGTAGTCGGGACAGGGCATGGTGAGCAGTTCTTC
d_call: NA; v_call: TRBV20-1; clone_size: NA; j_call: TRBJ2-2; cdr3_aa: CSATGTNTGELFF; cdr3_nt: TGCAGTGCTACGGGCACTAACACCGGGGAGCTGTTTTTT
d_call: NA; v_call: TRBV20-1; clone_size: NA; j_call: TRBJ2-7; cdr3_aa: CSASIHRPVVSEQYF; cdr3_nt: TGCAGTGCTAGTATCCATCGGCCGGTGGTGAGCGAGCAGTACTTC
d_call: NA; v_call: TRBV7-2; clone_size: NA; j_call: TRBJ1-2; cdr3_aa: CASSLSITTNYGYTF; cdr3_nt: TGTGCCAGCAGCTTATCAATTACAACTAACTATGGCTACACCTTC
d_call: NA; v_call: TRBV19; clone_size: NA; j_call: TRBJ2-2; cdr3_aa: CASSIAGAGELFF; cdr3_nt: TGTGCCAGTAGTATTGCCGGGGCCGGGGAGCTGTTTTTT
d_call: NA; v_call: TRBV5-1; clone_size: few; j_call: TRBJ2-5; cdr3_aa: CASSSQKETQYF; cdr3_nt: TGCGCCAGCAGCTCCCAAAAAGAGACCCAGTACTTC
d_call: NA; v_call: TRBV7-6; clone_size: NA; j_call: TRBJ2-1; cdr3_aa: CASSFSGSTVYNEQFF; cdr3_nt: TGTGCCAGCAGCTTTAGCGGCAGCACGGTCTACAATGAGCAGTTCTTC
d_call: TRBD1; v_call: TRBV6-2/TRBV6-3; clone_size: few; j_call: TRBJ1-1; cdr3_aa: CASSNRQGDLAEAFF; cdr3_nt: TGTGCCAGCAGTAATCGACAGGGGGACTTGGCTGAAGCTTTCTTT
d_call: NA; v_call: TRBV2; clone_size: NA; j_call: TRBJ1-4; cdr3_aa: CASKAGSNEKLFF; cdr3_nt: TGTGCCAGCAAGGCAGGTAGTAATGAAAAACTGTTTTTT
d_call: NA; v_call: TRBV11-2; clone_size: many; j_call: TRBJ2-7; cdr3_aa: CASSLERVSSYEQYF; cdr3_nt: TGTGCCAGCAGCTTAGAGCGCGTCAGCTCCTACGAGCAGTACTTC
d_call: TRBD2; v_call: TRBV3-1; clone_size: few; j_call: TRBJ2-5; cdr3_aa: CASLRTSGGETQYF; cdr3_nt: TGTGCCAGCCTGCGGACTAGCGGGGGAGAGACCCAGTACTTC
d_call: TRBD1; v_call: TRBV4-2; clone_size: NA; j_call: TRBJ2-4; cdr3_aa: CASSQAGQAKNIQYF; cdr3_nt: TGTGCCAGCAGCCAAGCCGGACAGGCTAAAAACATTCAGTACTTC
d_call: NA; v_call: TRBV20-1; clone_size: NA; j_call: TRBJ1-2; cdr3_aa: CSARVGGGGGYTF; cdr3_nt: TGCAGTGCTAGAGTTGGAGGGGGTGGCGGCTACACCTTC
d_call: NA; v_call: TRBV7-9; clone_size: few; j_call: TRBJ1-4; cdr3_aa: CASSLGRTANEKLFF; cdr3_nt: TGTGCCAGCAGCTTAGGTCGTACAGCCAATGAAAAACTGTTTTTT
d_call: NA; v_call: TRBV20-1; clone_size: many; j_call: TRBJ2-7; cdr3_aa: CSAAIRGPYEQYF; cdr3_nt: TGCAGTGCTGCCATCAGAGGTCCTTACGAGCAGTACTTC
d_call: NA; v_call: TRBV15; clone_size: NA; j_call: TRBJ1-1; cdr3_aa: CATSRGADLNTEAFF; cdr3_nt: TGTGCCACCAGCAGAGGAGCAGATTTGAACACTGAAGCTTTCTTT
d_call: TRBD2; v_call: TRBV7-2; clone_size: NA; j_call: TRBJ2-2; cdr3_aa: CASSLVAGVNTGELFF; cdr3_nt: TGTGCCAGCAGCTTAGTGGCGGGGGTGAACACCGGGGAGCTGTTTTTT
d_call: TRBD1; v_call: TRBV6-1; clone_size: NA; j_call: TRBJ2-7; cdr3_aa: CASRDRQLAEQYF; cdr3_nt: TGTGCCTCCCGGGACAGGCAGTTAGCCGAGCAGTACTTC
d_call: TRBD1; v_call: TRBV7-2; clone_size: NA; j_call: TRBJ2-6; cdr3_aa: CASSGGTGYTGANVLTF; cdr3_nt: TGTGCCAGCAGCGGGGGGACAGGGTACACTGGGGCCAACGTCCTGACTTTC
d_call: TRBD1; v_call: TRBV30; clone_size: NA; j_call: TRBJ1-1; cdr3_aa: CAWTYRGGTEAFF; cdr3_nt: TGTGCCTGGACCTACAGGGGCGGGACTGAAGCTTTCTTT
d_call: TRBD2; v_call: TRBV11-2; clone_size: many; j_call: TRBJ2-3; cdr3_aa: CASSLRISGGASTDTQYF; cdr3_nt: TGTGCCAGCAGCTTAAGGATTAGCGGGGGGGCTAGCACAGATACGCAGTATTTT
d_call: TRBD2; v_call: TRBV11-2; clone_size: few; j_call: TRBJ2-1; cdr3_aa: CASRNIAGGKYNEQFF; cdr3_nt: TGTGCCAGCAGAAACATAGCGGGGGGAAAATACAATGAGCAGTTCTTC
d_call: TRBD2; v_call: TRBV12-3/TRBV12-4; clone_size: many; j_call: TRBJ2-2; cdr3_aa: CASSWGLATNTGELFF; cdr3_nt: TGTGCCAGCAGTTGGGGACTAGCCACGAACACCGGGGAGCTGTTTTTT